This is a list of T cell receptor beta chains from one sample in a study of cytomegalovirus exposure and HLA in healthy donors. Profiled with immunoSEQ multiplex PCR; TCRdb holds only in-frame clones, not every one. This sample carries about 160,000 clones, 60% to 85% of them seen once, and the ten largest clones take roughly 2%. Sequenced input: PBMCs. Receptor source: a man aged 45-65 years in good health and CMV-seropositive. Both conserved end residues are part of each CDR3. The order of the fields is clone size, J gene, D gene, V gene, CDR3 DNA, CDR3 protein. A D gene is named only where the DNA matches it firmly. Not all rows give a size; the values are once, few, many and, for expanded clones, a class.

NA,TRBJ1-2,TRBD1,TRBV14,TGTGCCAGCAGCTTACTATCCGGGACAGGGGGCACAGGCGGTGGCTACACCTTC,CASSLLSGTGGTGGGYTF
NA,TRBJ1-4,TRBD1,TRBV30,TGTGCCTGGAGTGGACAGGGTGGGGAAAAACTGTTTTTT,CAWSGQGGEKLFF
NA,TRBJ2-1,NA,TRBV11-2,TGTGCCAGCAGCCCTACTAGCTCCCATGAGCAGTTCTTC,CASSPTSSHEQFF
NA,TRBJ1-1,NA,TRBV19,TGTGCCAGTAGTACTAACCCCTCTCGCATGAACACTGAAGCTTTCTTT,CASSTNPSRMNTEAFF
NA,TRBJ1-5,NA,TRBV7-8,TGTGCCAGCAGGGGGCCCTATAGCAATCAGCCCCAGCATTTT,CASRGPYSNQPQHF
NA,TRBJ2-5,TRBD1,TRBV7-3,TGTGCCAGCAGCCGAACGGACAGGGTCGGAGAGACCCAGTACTTC,CASSRTDRVGETQYF
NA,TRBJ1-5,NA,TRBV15,TGTGCCACCAGCAGAGATATGAGCAATCAGCCCCAGCATTTT,CATSRDMSNQPQHF
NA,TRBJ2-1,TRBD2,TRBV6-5,TGTGCCAGCAGTACCTCTAGCGGGGGGGCCTATGAGCAGTTCTTC,CASSTSSGGAYEQFF
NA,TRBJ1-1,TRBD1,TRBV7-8,TGTGCCAGCAGCTTAGACAGGGGGGGCACTGAAGCTTTCTTT,CASSLDRGGTEAFF
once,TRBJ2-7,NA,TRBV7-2,TGTGCCAGCAGCCCCGTTACCTACGAGCAGTACTTC,CASSPVTYEQYF
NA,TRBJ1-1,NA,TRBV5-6,TGTGCCAGCAGCAGCTGGCGGGGCACTGAAGCTTTCTTT,CASSSWRGTEAFF
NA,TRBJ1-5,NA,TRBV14,TGTGCCAGCAGCCAAGGCGGATTGTTGCAGCCCCAGCATTTT,CASSQGGLLQPQHF
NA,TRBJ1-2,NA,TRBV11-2,TGTGCCAGCAGCTTAGGAGAAATTTATGGCTACACCTTC,CASSLGEIYGYTF